This T cell receptor (beta chain) was profiled in a study of blood T cell repertoires in COVID-19. CDR1 LNHDA and CDR2 SQIVND come from the germline V gene (reference sequence). Trimming took off 1 base at V and 4 bases at J, with 9 bases between the two ends. The CDR3 runs 14 residues. Sequencing used immunoSEQ multiplex PCR; TCRdb keeps in-frame clones, though not all of them. The sample shows 190,000 or so clones, 85% to 90% of them seen only once. The chain combines TRBV19 with TRBJ2-3; D perhaps matches TRBD1 (5 bases). This receptor was taken from a man aged 30 to 39 who had recovered from COVID-19. Sequencing input: PBMCs or T cells enriched from blood (not recorded which). The chain's CDR3 is CASSIGATADTQYF. CDR3 DNA: TGTGCCAGTAGTATAGGTGCGACAGCAGATACGCAGTATTTT.